This TCR beta chain is drawn from a study of CD8 T cells in ankylosing spondylitis. Study outcomes and limitations: Characteristic of ankylosing spondylitis blood, it appeared, was a TCR beta motif comprising about 8 highly homologous variants. Reportedly, matched ankylosing spondylitis synovial fluid was significantly enriched for disease-linked clones. A CD8+ phenotype characterized the disease-linked clones, which were relatively rare in peripheral blood. Existing reports had already noted some motif variants in reactive arthritis synovial fluid and blood.

TCRdb passed the 5' RACE reads through MiXCR, listing each CDR3 protein once. The sample lists 250,000 or so distinct CDR3 sequences, roughly a quarter occurring once. On this clonotype itself: Its specificity is unknown.

V shed 6 bases, J shed 7 bases, and the junction held 11 bases outside the gene matches. The CDR3 is made up of 15 amino acids. Germline V lookup: CDR1 GTSNPN, CDR2 SVGIG (reference sequence). The V gene is TRBV30, the J gene TRBJ2-1, with 11 bases aligning to TRBD2. This TCR was recovered from a male donor with ankylosing spondylitis or in good health (not recorded which). The sequencing sample was made of blood, either unsorted or a sorted T cell fraction (not recorded which). CDR3 in DNA: TGTGCCTGCTTAAAGACGGCTAGCGGGGGGAATGAGCAGTTCTTC. As protein: CACLKTASGGNEQFF.